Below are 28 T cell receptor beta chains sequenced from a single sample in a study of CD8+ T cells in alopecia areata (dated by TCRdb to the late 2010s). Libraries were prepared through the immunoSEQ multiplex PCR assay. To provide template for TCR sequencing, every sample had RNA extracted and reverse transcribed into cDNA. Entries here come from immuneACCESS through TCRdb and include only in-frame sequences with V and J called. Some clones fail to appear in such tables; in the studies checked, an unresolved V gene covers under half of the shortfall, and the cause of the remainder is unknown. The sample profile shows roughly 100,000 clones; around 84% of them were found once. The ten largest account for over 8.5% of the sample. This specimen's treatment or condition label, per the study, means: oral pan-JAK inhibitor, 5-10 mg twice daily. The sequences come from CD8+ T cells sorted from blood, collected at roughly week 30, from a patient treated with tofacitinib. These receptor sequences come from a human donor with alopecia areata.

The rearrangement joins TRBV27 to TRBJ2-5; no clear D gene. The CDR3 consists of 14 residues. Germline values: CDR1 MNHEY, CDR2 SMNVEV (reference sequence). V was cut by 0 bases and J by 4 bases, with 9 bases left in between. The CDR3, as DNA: TGTGCCAGCAGTTTATCGTACAGCAGAGAGACCCAGTACTTC. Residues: CASSLSYSRETQYF.

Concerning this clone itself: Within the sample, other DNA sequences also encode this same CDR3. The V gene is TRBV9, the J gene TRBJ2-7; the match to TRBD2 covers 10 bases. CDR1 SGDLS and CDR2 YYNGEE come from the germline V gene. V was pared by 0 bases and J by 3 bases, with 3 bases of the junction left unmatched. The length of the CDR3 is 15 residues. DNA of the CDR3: TGTGCCAGCAGCGTAGGGTCTAGCGGGAGCTACGAGCAGTACTTC. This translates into CASSVGSSGSYEQYF.

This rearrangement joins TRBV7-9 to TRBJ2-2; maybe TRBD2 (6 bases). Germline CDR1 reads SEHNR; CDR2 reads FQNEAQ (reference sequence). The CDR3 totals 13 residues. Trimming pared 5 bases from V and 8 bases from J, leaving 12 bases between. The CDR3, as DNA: TGTGCCAGCAGCCACCCCGGGGGAGGGGAGCTGTTTTTT. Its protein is CASSHPGGGELFF.

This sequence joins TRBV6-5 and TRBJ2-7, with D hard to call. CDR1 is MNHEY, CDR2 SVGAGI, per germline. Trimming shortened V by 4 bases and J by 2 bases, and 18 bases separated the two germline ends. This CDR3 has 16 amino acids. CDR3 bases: TGTGCCAGCAGTTCCGCCGCCGTGATGGAAACCTACGAGCAGTACTTC. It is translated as CASSSAAVMETYEQYF.

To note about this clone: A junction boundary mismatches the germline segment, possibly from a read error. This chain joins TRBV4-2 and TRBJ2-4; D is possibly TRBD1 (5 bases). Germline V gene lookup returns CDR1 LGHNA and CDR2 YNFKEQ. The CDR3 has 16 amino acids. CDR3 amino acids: CANSQERGLRGNIQYF. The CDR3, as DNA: TGTGCCAACAGCCAAGAAAGGGGTTTAAGGGGAAACATTCAGTACTTC.

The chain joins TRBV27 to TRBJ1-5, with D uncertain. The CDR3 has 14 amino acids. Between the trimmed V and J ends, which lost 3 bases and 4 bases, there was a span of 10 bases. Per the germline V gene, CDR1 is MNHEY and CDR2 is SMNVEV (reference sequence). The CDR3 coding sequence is TGTGCCAGCAGTTTCTTACCTAGTAATCAGCCCCAGCATTTT. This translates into CASSFLPSNQPQHF.

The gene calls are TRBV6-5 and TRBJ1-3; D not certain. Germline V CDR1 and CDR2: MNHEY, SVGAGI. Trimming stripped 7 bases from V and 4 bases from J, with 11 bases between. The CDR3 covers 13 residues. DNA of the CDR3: TGTGCCAGCATCCCGACCCCAGGAAACACCATATATTTT. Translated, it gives CASIPTPGNTIYF.

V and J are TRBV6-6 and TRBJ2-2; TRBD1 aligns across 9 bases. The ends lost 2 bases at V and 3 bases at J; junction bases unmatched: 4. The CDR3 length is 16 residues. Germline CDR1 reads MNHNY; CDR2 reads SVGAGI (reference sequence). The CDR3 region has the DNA TGTGCCAGCAGTTACCTTAGACAGGGGGACACCGGGGAGCTGTTTTTT. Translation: CASSYLRQGDTGELFF.

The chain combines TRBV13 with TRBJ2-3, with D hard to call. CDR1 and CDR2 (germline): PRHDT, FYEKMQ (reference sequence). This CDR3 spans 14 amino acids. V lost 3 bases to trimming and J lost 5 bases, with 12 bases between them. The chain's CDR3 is CASSFGDEGDTQYF. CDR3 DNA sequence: TGTGCCAGCAGCTTTGGTGACGAAGGAGATACGCAGTATTTT.

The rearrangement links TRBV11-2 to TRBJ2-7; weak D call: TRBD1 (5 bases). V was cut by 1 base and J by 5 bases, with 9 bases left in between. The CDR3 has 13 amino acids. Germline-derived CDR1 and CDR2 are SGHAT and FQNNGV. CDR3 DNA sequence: TGTGCCAGCAGCTTAGGGGGCAGGAACGAGCAGTACTTC. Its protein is CASSLGGRNEQYF.

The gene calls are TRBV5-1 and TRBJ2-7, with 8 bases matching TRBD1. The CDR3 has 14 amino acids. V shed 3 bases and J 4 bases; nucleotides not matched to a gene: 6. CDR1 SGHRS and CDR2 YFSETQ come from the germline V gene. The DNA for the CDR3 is TGCGCCAGCAGCTCGGGGACAGGTGGTTACGAGCAGTACTTC. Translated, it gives CASSSGTGGYEQYF. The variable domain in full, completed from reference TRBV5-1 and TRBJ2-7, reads KAGVTQTPRYLIKTRGQQVTLSCSPISGHRSVSWYQQTPGQGLQFLFEYFSETQRNKGNFPGRFSGRQFSNSRSEMNVSTLELGDSALYLCASSSGTGGYEQYFGPGTRLTVT.

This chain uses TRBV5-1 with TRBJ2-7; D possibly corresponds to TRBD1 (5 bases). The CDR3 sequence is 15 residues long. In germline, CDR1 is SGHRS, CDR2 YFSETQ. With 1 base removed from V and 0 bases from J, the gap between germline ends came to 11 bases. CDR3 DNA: TGCGCCAGCAGCTTGTCAGGGTCCTACTCCTACGAGCAGTACTTC. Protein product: CASSLSGSYSYEQYF.

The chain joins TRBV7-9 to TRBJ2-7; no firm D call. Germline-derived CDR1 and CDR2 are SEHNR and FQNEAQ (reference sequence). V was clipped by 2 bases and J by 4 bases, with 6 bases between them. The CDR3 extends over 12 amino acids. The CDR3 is CASSLTRYEQYF. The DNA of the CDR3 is TGTGCCAGCAGCTTAACGCGATACGAGCAGTACTTC.

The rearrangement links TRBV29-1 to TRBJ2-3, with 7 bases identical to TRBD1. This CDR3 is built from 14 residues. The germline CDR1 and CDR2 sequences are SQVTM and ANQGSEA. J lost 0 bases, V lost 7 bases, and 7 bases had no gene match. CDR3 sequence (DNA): TGCAGCGCAGGGACAGCCTCTAGCACAGATACGCAGTATTTT. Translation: CSAGTASSTDTQYF.

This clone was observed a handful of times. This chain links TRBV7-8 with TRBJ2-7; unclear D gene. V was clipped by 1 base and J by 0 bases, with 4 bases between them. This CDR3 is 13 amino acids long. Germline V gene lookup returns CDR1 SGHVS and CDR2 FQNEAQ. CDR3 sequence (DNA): TGTGCCAGCAGCTTAGGATTCTCCTACGAGCAGTACTTC. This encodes CASSLGFSYEQYF.

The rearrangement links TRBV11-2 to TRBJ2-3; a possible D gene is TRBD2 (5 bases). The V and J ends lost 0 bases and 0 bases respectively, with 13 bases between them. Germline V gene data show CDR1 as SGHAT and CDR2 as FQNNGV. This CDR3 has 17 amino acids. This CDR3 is CASSLDWRYPSTDTQYF. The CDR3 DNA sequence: TGTGCCAGCAGCTTAGATTGGAGGTATCCTAGCACAGATACGCAGTATTTT.

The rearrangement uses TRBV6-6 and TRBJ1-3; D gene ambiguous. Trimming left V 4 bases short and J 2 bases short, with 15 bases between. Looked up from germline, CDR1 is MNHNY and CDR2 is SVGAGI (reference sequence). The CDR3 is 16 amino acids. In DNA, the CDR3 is TGTGCCAGCAGTTCCACCGGGATAGGACCTGGAAACACCATATATTTT. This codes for CASSSTGIGPGNTIYF.

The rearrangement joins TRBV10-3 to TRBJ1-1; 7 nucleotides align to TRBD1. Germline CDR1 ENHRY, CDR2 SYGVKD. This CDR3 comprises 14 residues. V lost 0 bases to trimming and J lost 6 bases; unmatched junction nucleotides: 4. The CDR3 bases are TGTGCCATCAGTGAGTCGACCACAGGGGCTGAAGCTTTCTTT. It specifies CAISESTTGAEAFF.

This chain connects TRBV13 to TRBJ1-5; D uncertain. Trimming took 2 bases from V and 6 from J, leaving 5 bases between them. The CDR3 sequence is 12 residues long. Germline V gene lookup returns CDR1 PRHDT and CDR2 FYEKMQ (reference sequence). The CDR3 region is CASSLQGQPQHF. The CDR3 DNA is TGTGCCAGCAGCTTACAAGGTCAGCCCCAGCATTTT.

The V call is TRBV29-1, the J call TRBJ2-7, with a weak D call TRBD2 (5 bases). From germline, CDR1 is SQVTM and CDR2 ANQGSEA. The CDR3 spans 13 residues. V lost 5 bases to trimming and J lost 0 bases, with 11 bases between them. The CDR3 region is CSVISDFSYEQYF. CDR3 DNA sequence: TGCAGCGTTATTTCGGACTTCTCCTACGAGCAGTACTTC.

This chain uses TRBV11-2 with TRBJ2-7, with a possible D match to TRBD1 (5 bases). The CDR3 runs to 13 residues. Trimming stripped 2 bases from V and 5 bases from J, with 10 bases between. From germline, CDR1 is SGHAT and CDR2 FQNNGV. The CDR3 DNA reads TGTGCCAGCAGCTTAAGCAGGGTTAACGAGCAGTACTTC. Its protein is CASSLSRVNEQYF. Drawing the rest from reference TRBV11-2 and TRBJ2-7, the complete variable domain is EAGVAQSPRYKIIEKRQSVAFWCNPISGHATLYWYQQILGQGPKLLIQFQNNGVVDDSQLPKDRFSAERLKGVDSTLKIQPAKLEDSAVYLCASSLSRVNEQYFGPGTRLTVT.

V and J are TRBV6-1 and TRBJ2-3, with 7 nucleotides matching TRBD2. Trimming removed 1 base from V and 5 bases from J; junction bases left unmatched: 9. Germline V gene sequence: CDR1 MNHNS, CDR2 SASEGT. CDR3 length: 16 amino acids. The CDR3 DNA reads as TGTGCCAGCAGTGAAGACCGAGGCGGGAGTAAAGATACGCAGTATTTT. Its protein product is CASSEDRGGSKDTQYF.

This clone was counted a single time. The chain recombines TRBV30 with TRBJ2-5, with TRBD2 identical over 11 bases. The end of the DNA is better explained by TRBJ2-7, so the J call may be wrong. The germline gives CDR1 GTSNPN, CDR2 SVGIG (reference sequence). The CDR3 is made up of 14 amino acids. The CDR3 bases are TGTGCCTGGAGACTAGCGGGAGACGCCTACGAGCAGTACTTC. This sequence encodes CAWRLAGDAYEQYF.

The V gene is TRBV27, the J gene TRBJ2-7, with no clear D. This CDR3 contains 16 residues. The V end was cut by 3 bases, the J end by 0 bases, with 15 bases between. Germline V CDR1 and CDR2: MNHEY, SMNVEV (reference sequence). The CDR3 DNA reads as TGTGCCAGCAGTTTCCTCGGGCAGGTGAGCTCCTACGAGCAGTACTTC. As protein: CASSFLGQVSSYEQYF.

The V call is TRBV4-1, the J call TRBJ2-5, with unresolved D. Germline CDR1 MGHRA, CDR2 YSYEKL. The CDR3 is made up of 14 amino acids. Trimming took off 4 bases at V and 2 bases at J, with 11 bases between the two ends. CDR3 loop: CASSPLGLQETQYF. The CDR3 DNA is TGCGCCAGCAGCCCATTGGGGTTGCAAGAGACCCAGTACTTC.

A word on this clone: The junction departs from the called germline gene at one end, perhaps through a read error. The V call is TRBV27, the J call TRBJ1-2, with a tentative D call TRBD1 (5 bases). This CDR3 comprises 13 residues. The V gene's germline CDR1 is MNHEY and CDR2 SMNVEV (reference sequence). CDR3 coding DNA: TGTGCCAGCAGTGCCCTGGGGGACTATGGCTACGCCTTC. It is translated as CASSALGDYGYAF.

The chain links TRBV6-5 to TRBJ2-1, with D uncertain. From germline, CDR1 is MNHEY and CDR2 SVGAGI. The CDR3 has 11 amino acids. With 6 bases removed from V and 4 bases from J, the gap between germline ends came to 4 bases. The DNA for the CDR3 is TGTGCCAGCAGCAAATACAATGAGCAGTTCTTC. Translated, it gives CASSKYNEQFF.

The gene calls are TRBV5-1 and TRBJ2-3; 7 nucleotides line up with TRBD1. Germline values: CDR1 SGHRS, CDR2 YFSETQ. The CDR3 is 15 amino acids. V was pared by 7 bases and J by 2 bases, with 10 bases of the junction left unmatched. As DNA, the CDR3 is TGCGCCAGCTTATCCACAGGGGCTTCCACAGATACGCAGTATTTT. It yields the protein CASLSTGASTDTQYF.